Listed below are T cell receptor beta chains from one sample, sequenced in a study of cytomegalovirus exposure and HLA in healthy donors. Clones were sequenced by immunoSEQ multiplex PCR, and TCRdb holds only the in-frame ones, with some missing. The sample carries 100,000 to 150,000 clones, about 73% recorded once. Sequencing input: PBMCs. These receptors all stem from a woman in her forties or fifties in good health and CMV-seropositive. Both conserved end residues are part of each CDR3. The D gene is left open where the match is weak. Where a row states a size, it is once, few, many or the class of an expanded clone; other rows omit it.

clone_size: -; j_call: TRBJ2-1; d_call: -; v_call: TRBV6-4; cdr3_aa: CASSDSFGGSYNEQFF; cdr3_nt: TGTGCCAGCAGTGACTCCTTCGGGGGCTCCTACAATGAGCAGTTCTTC
clone_size: -; j_call: TRBJ1-4; d_call: -; v_call: TRBV6-5; cdr3_aa: CASSEREFDEKLFF; cdr3_nt: TGTGCCAGCAGTGAACGCGAGTTCGATGAAAAACTGTTTTTT
clone_size: -; j_call: TRBJ1-4; d_call: -; v_call: TRBV29-1; cdr3_aa: CSASGRANEKLFF; cdr3_nt: TGCAGCGCCTCTGGGAGGGCTAATGAAAAACTGTTTTTT
clone_size: -; j_call: TRBJ2-2; d_call: -; v_call: TRBV9; cdr3_aa: CASSVEGLSTGELFF; cdr3_nt: TGTGCCAGCAGCGTAGAGGGACTCTCCACCGGGGAGCTGTTTTTT
clone_size: -; j_call: TRBJ2-1; d_call: -; v_call: TRBV6-1; cdr3_aa: CASSTGDFTNEQFF; cdr3_nt: TGTGCCAGCAGTACGGGGGATTTCACGAATGAGCAGTTCTTC
clone_size: -; j_call: TRBJ1-2; d_call: -; v_call: TRBV19; cdr3_aa: CASTGRSRSLVGYTF; cdr3_nt: TGTGCCAGTACGGGGAGGTCAAGATCGCTGGTGGGCTACACCTTC
clone_size: -; j_call: TRBJ1-5; d_call: -; v_call: TRBV28; cdr3_aa: CASSTIWDNNNQPQHF; cdr3_nt: TGTGCCAGCAGTACTATATGGGACAACAACAATCAGCCCCAGCATTTT
clone_size: -; j_call: TRBJ2-7; d_call: TRBD1; v_call: TRBV27; cdr3_aa: CASTPRRTGVTEQYF; cdr3_nt: TGTGCCAGCACCCCCCGTCGGACAGGGGTGACCGAGCAGTACTTC
clone_size: -; j_call: TRBJ2-5; d_call: -; v_call: TRBV28; cdr3_aa: CASSPEERVQETQYF; cdr3_nt: TGTGCCAGCAGTCCCGAAGAGAGGGTCCAAGAGACCCAGTACTTC
clone_size: -; j_call: TRBJ1-6; d_call: -; v_call: TRBV27; cdr3_aa: CASSLELRNSPLHF; cdr3_nt: TGTGCCAGCAGTTTAGAACTACGGAATTCACCCCTCCACTTT
clone_size: -; j_call: TRBJ2-5; d_call: TRBD1; v_call: TRBV28; cdr3_aa: CASSLQGAETQYF; cdr3_nt: TGTGCCAGCAGCCTACAGGGGGCGGAGACCCAGTACTTC
clone_size: once; j_call: TRBJ2-7; d_call: TRBD1; v_call: TRBV7-2; cdr3_aa: CASSLAGTGGGREQYF; cdr3_nt: TGTGCCAGCAGCTTAGCCGGGACAGGGGGTGGACGCGAGCAGTACTTC
clone_size: -; j_call: TRBJ2-7; d_call: -; v_call: TRBV11-2; cdr3_aa: CASSLVAVRYEQYF; cdr3_nt: TGTGCCAGCAGCTTAGTTGCGGTACGGTACGAGCAGTACTTC
clone_size: few; j_call: TRBJ2-3; d_call: -; v_call: TRBV7-2; cdr3_aa: CASSRLPRDTQYF; cdr3_nt: TGTGCCAGCAGCCGACTACCTCGGGATACGCAGTATTTT
clone_size: -; j_call: TRBJ1-4; d_call: -; v_call: TRBV30; cdr3_aa: CAWIPSGGQNEKLFF; cdr3_nt: TGTGCCTGGATTCCGTCGGGGGGTCAGAATGAAAAACTGTTTTTT
clone_size: -; j_call: TRBJ1-4; d_call: TRBD1; v_call: TRBV9; cdr3_aa: CASSVGTGFVEKLFF; cdr3_nt: TGTGCCAGCAGCGTCGGGACAGGGTTCGTTGAAAAACTGTTTTTT
clone_size: -; j_call: TRBJ1-3; d_call: -; v_call: TRBV30; cdr3_aa: CAWKSGHHGNTIYF; cdr3_nt: TGTGCCTGGAAGTCAGGGCACCATGGAAACACCATATATTTT
clone_size: few; j_call: TRBJ2-2; d_call: TRBD2; v_call: TRBV4-3; cdr3_aa: CASSRLAGLSGELFF; cdr3_nt: TGCGCCAGCAGCCGACTAGCGGGGTTGTCCGGGGAGCTGTTTTTT
clone_size: -; j_call: TRBJ1-6; d_call: -; v_call: TRBV5-1; cdr3_aa: CASSSGTQNSPLHF; cdr3_nt: TGCGCCAGCAGCTCAGGGACACAGAATTCACCCCTCCACTTT
clone_size: -; j_call: TRBJ1-2; d_call: -; v_call: TRBV4-1; cdr3_aa: CASSQEPGNYGYTF; cdr3_nt: TGCGCCAGCAGCCAAGAACCGGGTAACTATGGCTACACCTTC
clone_size: -; j_call: TRBJ1-4; d_call: TRBD1; v_call: TRBV7-9; cdr3_aa: CASSLIGTGSEKLFF; cdr3_nt: TGTGCCAGCAGCTTAATAGGGACAGGGAGTGAAAAACTGTTTTTT
clone_size: many; j_call: TRBJ1-2; d_call: -; v_call: TRBV25-1; cdr3_aa: CASSEQAVDGYTF; cdr3_nt: TGTGCCAGCAGTGAACAGGCCGTAGACGGCTACACCTTC
clone_size: -; j_call: TRBJ1-2; d_call: -; v_call: TRBV7-2; cdr3_aa: CASSLTYGGEYGYTF; cdr3_nt: TGTGCCAGCAGCTTAACTTACGGGGGAGAGTATGGCTACACCTTC
clone_size: -; j_call: TRBJ1-4; d_call: -; v_call: TRBV5-5; cdr3_aa: CASNVRAGSADNEKLFF; cdr3_nt: TGTGCCAGCAACGTTCGGGCGGGGTCAGCCGACAATGAAAAACTGTTTTTT
clone_size: -; j_call: TRBJ2-5; d_call: TRBD2; v_call: TRBV2; cdr3_aa: CARRRGSGGSKETQYF; cdr3_nt: TGTGCCAGGCGGAGGGGTAGCGGGGGATCTAAAGAGACCCAGTACTTC
clone_size: -; j_call: TRBJ2-7; d_call: -; v_call: TRBV7-9; cdr3_aa: CSSSSSGFSYEQYF; cdr3_nt: TGTTCCAGCAGCTCCTCAGGGTTCTCCTACGAGCAGTACTTC
clone_size: -; j_call: TRBJ2-3; d_call: TRBD1; v_call: TRBV7-2; cdr3_aa: CASSQGIQGLGTQYF; cdr3_nt: TGTGCCAGCAGCCAGGGGATACAGGGGTTGGGCACGCAGTATTTT
clone_size: once; j_call: TRBJ1-6; d_call: -; v_call: TRBV5-1; cdr3_aa: CASSLKETGYNSPLHF; cdr3_nt: TGCGCCAGCAGCTTGAAAGAGACAGGCTATAATTCACCCCTCCACTTT
clone_size: -; j_call: TRBJ2-3; d_call: TRBD2; v_call: TRBV7-7; cdr3_aa: CASSFGLATTDTQYF; cdr3_nt: TGTGCCAGCAGCTTCGGACTAGCCACCACAGATACGCAGTATTTT
clone_size: few; j_call: TRBJ2-5; d_call: TRBD1; v_call: TRBV2; cdr3_aa: CASSEGRGSQETQYF; cdr3_nt: TGTGCCAGCAGTGAGGGCAGGGGGAGTCAAGAGACCCAGTACTTC
clone_size: -; j_call: TRBJ2-3; d_call: TRBD2; v_call: TRBV10-1; cdr3_aa: CASSESGTTIGTQYF; cdr3_nt: TGCGCCAGCAGTGAGTCCGGGACTACTATTGGTACGCAGTATTTT
clone_size: -; j_call: TRBJ1-6; d_call: -; v_call: TRBV6-1; cdr3_aa: CASSEIMGAGDSPLHF; cdr3_nt: TGTGCCAGCAGTGAAATAATGGGGGCAGGGGATTCACCCCTCCACTTT
clone_size: -; j_call: TRBJ1-4; d_call: TRBD1; v_call: TRBV5-1; cdr3_aa: CASSSQGATNEKLFF; cdr3_nt: TGCGCCAGCAGCTCCCAGGGGGCAACTAATGAAAAACTGTTTTTT
clone_size: -; j_call: TRBJ1-1; d_call: -; v_call: TRBV7-2; cdr3_aa: CASSLGYGRAATEAFF; cdr3_nt: TGTGCCAGCAGCTTAGGTTATGGGCGGGCGGCCACTGAAGCTTTCTTT
clone_size: -; j_call: TRBJ2-5; d_call: -; v_call: TRBV4-3; cdr3_aa: CASSREAGIGETQYF; cdr3_nt: TGCGCCAGCAGCCGGGAGGCGGGGATTGGAGAGACCCAGTACTTC
clone_size: -; j_call: TRBJ1-2; d_call: TRBD1; v_call: TRBV7-3; cdr3_aa: CASSLGQHYGYTF; cdr3_nt: TGTGCCAGCAGCTTGGGACAGCACTATGGCTACACCTTC
clone_size: -; j_call: TRBJ1-2; d_call: TRBD1; v_call: TRBV6-5; cdr3_aa: CASSPQGVFSYGYTF; cdr3_nt: TGTGCCAGCAGTCCCCAGGGGGTGTTTAGCTATGGCTACACCTTC